One sample yielded the 4 T cell receptor beta chains listed below, sequenced in a study of cytomegalovirus exposure and HLA in healthy donors. A multiplex PCR was run with 60 Vbeta primers and 13 Jbeta primers. The data were produced by immunoSEQ multiplex PCR, yet TCRdb's version contains in-frame clones alone and is incomplete. This sample has over 100,000 clones, with more than 8% found just once. The sequenced material came from PBMCs. These receptors all come from a man in his forties in good health and CMV-seronegative.

The table lists this clone with a few counts. The chain is built from TRBV5-1 and TRBJ2-5, with unresolved D. The V and J ends lost 2 bases and 2 bases respectively, with 13 bases between them. The CDR3 consists of 15 residues. In germline, CDR1 is SGHRS, CDR2 YFSETQ. CDR3: CASSLGMGFQETQYF. The CDR3 DNA reads TGCGCCAGCAGCTTAGGTATGGGCTTTCAAGAGACCCAGTACTTC. Full variable domain (remainder filled in from reference TRBV5-1 and TRBJ2-5): KAGVTQTPRYLIKTRGQQVTLSCSPISGHRSVSWYQQTPGQGLQFLFEYFSETQRNKGNFPGRFSGRQFSNSRSEMNVSTLELGDSALYLCASSLGMGFQETQYFGPGTRLLVL.

This clone was seen a handful of times. This chain uses TRBV12-5 with TRBJ1-1; 8 bases fit TRBD1. Germline CDR1 reads LGHNT; CDR2 reads FRNRAP. Trimming cost V 6 bases and J 5 bases; bases outside gene matches: 5. The CDR3 loop spans 13 amino acids. DNA for the CDR3: TGTGCTAGTGGGACGGACAGGGCTACTGAAGCTTTCTTT. Residues: CASGTDRATEAFF.

This clone has a handful of counts. This chain links TRBV11-2 with TRBJ2-7; 8 nucleotides align to TRBD2. This CDR3 is 15 amino acids long. Germline CDR1 reads SGHAT; CDR2 reads FQNNGV. Trimming cost V 0 bases and J 2 bases; bases outside gene matches: 3. CDR3 in amino acids: CASSLDGGLAYEQYF. The CDR3 nucleotides read TGTGCCAGCAGCTTAGATGGGGGACTAGCCTACGAGCAGTACTTC.

This clone was seen a few times. This rearrangement joins TRBV6-5 to TRBJ2-2; tentatively, D is TRBD1 (5 bases). This CDR3 comprises 15 residues. Germline CDR1 is MNHEY and CDR2 is SVGAGI. V was cut by 10 bases and J by 0 bases, with 15 bases left in between. The CDR3 here is CATKTRTTNTGELFF. The CDR3 nucleotides are TGTGCCACCAAAACGAGGACAACGAACACCGGGGAGCTGTTTTTT.